Reported below is one T cell receptor (beta chain). TCRdb's copy holds only in-frame clones and misses some; the assay was immunoSEQ multiplex PCR. The sample has roughly 120,000 clones; 70% to 90% are singletons. This sample is drawn from a study of cytomegalovirus exposure and HLA in healthy donors. Across the whole study: It was reported in a later analysis that the roughly 120 validation repertoires used the same platform as the roughly 670 first-cohort repertoires.

Sequencing was done on a sample of PBMCs. The sequence was collected from a man aged 18-30 years in good health and CMV-seropositive.

The CDR3 DNA is TGTGCCAGCAGCTTGAGTATACAGGGAGTGACCCAGTACTTC. Translating it yields CASSLSIQGVTQYF. This rearrangement joins TRBV5-8 to TRBJ2-5; D is possibly TRBD1 (6 bases). CDR1 and CDR2 from the germline V gene are SGHTS and YDEGEE. Trimming left V 1 base short and J 7 bases short, with 14 bases between. The CDR3 spans 14 residues.